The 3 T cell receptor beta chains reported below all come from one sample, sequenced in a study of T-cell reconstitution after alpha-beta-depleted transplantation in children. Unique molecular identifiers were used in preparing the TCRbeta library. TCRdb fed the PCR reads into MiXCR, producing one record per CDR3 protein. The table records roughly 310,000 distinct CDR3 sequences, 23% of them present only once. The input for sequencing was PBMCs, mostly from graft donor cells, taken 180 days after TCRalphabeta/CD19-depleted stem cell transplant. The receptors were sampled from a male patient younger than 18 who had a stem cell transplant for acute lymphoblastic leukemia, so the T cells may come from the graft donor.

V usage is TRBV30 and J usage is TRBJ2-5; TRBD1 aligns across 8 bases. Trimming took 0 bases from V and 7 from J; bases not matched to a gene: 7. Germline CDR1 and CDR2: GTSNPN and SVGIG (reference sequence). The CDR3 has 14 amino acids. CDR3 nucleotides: TGTGCCTGGAGTGTTTGGACAGGGCGCGGGACCCAGTACTTC. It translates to CAWSVWTGRGTQYF.

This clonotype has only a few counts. The DNA for the CDR3 is TGTGCCAGCAGTCATCGGGACAGGGGCAATGAGCAGTTCTTC. It is translated as CASSHRDRGNEQFF. V and J are TRBV6-2 or TRBV6-3 and TRBJ2-1; TRBD1 matches 10 bases. Germline CDR1 and CDR2: MNHEY and SVGEGT. The CDR3 is 14 amino acids. The junction had 4 bases not matched to a gene; V was cut back by 5 bases and J by 6 bases.

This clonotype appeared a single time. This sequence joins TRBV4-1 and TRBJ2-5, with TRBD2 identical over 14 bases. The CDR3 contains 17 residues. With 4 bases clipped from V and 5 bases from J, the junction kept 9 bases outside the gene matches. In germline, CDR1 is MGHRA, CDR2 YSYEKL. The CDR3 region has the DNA TGCGCCAGCAGCCCCCGGACTAGCGGGAGGTTCGGGGAGACCCAGTACTTC. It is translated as CASSPRTSGRFGETQYF.